This TCR beta chain was captured in a study of T cells after posttransplantation cyclophosphamide. Some clones are missing from TCRdb's copy, which holds only in-frame ones; the method was immunoSEQ multiplex PCR. The sample holds 44,000 or so clones, and no clone turns up only once. This clone was observed at least ten times. CDR1 and CDR2 from the germline V gene are GTSNPN and SVGIG (reference sequence). Deletions cut 2 bases from V and 2 bases from J, with 11 bases between. The CDR3 sequence is 14 residues long. Sequences were obtained from PBMCs. This sequence joins TRBV30 and TRBJ2-3; D not resolved. This receptor was obtained from a man in his forties in good health, CMV-negative, and a related stem cell transplant donor. The DNA for the CDR3 is TGTGCCTGGAGTCGCGCCACGATCACAGATACGCAGTATTTT. Protein: CAWSRATITDTQYF.